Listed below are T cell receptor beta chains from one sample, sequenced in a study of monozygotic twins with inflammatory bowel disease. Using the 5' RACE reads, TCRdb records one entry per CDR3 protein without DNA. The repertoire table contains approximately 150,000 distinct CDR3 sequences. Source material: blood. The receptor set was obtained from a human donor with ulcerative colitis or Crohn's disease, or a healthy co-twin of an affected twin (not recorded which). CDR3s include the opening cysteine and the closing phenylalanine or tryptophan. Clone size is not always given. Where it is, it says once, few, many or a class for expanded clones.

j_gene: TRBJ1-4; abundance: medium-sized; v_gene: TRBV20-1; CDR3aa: CSARGDNEKLFF
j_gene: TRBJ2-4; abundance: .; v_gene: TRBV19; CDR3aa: CASSIALENIQYF
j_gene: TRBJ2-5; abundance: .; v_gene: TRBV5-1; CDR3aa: CASSRLPGTELQETQYF
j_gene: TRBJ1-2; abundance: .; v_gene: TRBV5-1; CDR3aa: CASSFGPQGEDGYTF
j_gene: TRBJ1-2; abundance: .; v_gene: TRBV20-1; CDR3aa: CSASLSAYGYTF
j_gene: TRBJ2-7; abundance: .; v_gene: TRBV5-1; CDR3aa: CASKRDIEYEQYF
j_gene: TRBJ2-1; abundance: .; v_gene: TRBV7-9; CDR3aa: CASSSLADYNEQFF
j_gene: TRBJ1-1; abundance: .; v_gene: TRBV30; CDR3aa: CAWSAQGFTEAFF
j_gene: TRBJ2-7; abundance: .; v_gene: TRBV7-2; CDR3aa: CASSLGHGNHEQYF
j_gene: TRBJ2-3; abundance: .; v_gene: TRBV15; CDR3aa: CATSRLRGADTQYF
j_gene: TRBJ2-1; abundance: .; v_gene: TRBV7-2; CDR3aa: CATRDFTSSYNEHFF
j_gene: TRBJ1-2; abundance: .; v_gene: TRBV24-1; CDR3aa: CATSDLDGFYGYTF
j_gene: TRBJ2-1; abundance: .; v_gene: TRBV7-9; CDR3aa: CASSTTSLLAGDGNEQFF
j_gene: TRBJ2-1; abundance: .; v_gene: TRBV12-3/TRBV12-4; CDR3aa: CASSSRLDFSYEQFF
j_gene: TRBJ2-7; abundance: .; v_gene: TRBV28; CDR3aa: CASSGTYRSYEQYF
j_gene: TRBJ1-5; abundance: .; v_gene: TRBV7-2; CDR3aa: CASSLDGGYGQPQHF
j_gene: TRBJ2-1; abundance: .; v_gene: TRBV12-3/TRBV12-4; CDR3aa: CASSLSGGPSSYNEQFF
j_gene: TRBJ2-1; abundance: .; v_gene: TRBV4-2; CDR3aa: CASSPGVGGRSYNEQFF
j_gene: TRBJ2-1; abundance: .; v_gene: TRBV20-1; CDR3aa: CSPGQTDEQFF
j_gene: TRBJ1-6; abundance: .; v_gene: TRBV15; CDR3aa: CATSRDLSNSPLHF